This T cell receptor beta chain was identified during a study of radiation and T cells in renal cell carcinoma. Findings and limits, study-wide: Top tumor clonotypes rose in blood 2 weeks post-radiation, then contracted.

The assay was immunoSEQ multiplex PCR, and TCRdb's table has in-frame clones only and misses some. Here the sample spans 110,000 to 150,000 clones, around four fifths being singletons. Time point reported: baseline pretreatment blood. Stated treatment: 15 Gy SBRT to primary tumor, nephrectomy 4 weeks later. Turning to this clone: Antigen specificity is unknown.

The source material was blood, sampled from a patient whose treatment included radiotherapy and nephrectomy. This clonotype was obtained from a woman aged 50 to 60 with renal cell carcinoma.

The CDR3 nucleotides read TGCAGCGTTGACAGGGGGCGCAAGGACGAGCAGTACTTC. This gives the protein CSVDRGRKDEQYF. V is TRBV29-1 and J is TRBJ2-7; 8 bases line up with TRBD1. V gave up 3 bases and J gave up 5 bases; unmatched junction bases: 6. The V gene's germline CDR1 is SQVTM and CDR2 ANQGSEA. The CDR3 is 13 amino acids.